Below are 26 T cell receptor beta chains sequenced from a single sample in a study of vaccination and CD4 T cells after COVID-19. Antigens for these TCRs are unknown. Once obtained from cultured CD4+ T cells, the DNA was sequenced using the Oncomine TCR Beta short-read assay. A single record per CDR3 protein comes from TCRdb applying MiXCR to the PCR reads. Altogether fewer than 15,000 distinct CDR3 sequences are present, about 28% being singletons, with the ten largest covering about 15%. The treatment: 10-day PBMC culture with coronavirus spike peptide pools or control peptides (ViraFEST assay). Material for sequencing was cultured CD4+ T cells from blood. The receptors here all came from a human donor with COVID-19.

V gene TRBV19 combines with J gene TRBJ2-4; no clear D gene. CDR1 and CDR2 from the germline V gene are LNHDA and SQIVND (reference sequence). The CDR3 is made up of 15 amino acids. Trimming cost V 5 bases and J 0 bases, with 11 bases left between them. The CDR3 loop reads CASSSRYQAKNIQYF. The CDR3 bases are TGTGCCAGTAGTTCTAGGTACCAAGCCAAAAACATTCAGTACTTC.

This chain links TRBV11-2 with TRBJ2-1; TRBD1 might be the D (6 bases). V was shortened by 5 bases and J by 0 bases, with 14 bases between the two germline ends. The CDR3 runs to 16 residues. Germline V gives CDR1 SGHAT, CDR2 FQNNGV. The CDR3: CASSADRTSSYNEQFF. The DNA of the CDR3 is TGTGCCAGCAGCGCCGACAGGACCAGCTCCTACAATGAGCAGTTCTTC.

The chain joins TRBV6-1 to TRBJ1-1; TRBD1 might be the D (5 bases). Germline assignment: CDR1 MNHNS and CDR2 SASEGT. The CDR3 totals 13 residues. V was clipped by 6 bases and J by 1 base, with 9 bases between them. The CDR3 coding sequence is TGTGCCAGCAGCCAGAGGGGGAACACTGAAGCTTTCTTT. Amino acids: CASSQRGNTEAFF.

The chain is built from TRBV28 and TRBJ2-1, with D possibly being TRBD1 or TRBD2 (6 bases each). Germline assignment: CDR1 MDHEN and CDR2 SYDVKM. Trimming pared 5 bases from V and 7 bases from J, leaving 24 bases between. The CDR3 is 17 amino acids. The CDR3 loop is CASSPPAGGPLWNEQFF. CDR3 coding DNA: TGTGCCAGCAGTCCCCCAGCCGGGGGCCCCTTGTGGAATGAGCAGTTCTTC.

The rearrangement uses TRBV2 and TRBJ1-2, with 8 bases identical to TRBD1. Germline values: CDR1 SNHLY, CDR2 FYNNEI. The CDR3 extends over 12 amino acids. Germline trimming cut 7 bases from V and 9 bases from J; bases unmatched to any gene: 7. The CDR3 nucleotides are TGTGCCAGCAAGCCAGGGGGCGAAAGCTACACCTTC. Translated, it gives CASKPGGESYTF. Looking up the rest from reference TRBV2 and TRBJ1-2 gives the full variable domain: EPEVTQTPSHQVTQMGQEVILRCVPISNHLYFYWYRQILGQKVEFLVSFYNNEISEKSEIFDDQFSVERPDGSNFTLKIRSTKLEDSAMYFCASKPGGESYTFGSGTRLTVV.

The CDR3 here is CSALPGVNEKLFF. The CDR3 DNA reads TGCAGTGCTCTCCCGGGAGTTAATGAAAAACTGTTTTTT. V usage is TRBV20-1 and J usage is TRBJ1-4; the D is unclear. The CDR3 sequence is 13 residues long. Germline CDR1 reads DFQATT; CDR2 reads SNEGSKA (reference sequence). V was clipped by 5 bases and J by 4 bases, with 11 bases between them.

V is TRBV6-2 or TRBV6-3 and J is TRBJ2-5, with 13 bases fitting TRBD2. This CDR3 comprises 16 residues. Germline assignment: CDR1 MNHEY and CDR2 SVGEGT. With V trimmed by 4 bases and J by 5 bases, 7 bases remained unmatched. CDR3 in amino acids: CASSLRLAGGVETQYF. In DNA form, the CDR3 reads TGTGCCAGCAGTTTGAGACTAGCGGGGGGTGTGGAGACCCAGTACTTC.

The chain recombines TRBV7-6 with TRBJ1-5, with a possible D match to TRBD1 (5 bases). Per the germline V gene, CDR1 is SGHVS and CDR2 is FNYEAQ. V shed 5 bases and J shed 11 bases, with 19 bases lying between them. The CDR3 extends over 14 amino acids. In DNA, the CDR3 is TGTGCCAGCAGCCCCCGCTACCGGACATTATCCCAGCATTTT. Translation gives CASSPRYRTLSQHF.

J is TRBJ2-1 and V is TRBV10-3; TRBD2 matches at 8 bases. Losses at the gene ends were 0 bases for V and 9 bases for J; bases not matched to a gene: 10. Germline values: CDR1 ENHRY, CDR2 SYGVKD. This CDR3 region has 16 residues. The DNA of the CDR3 is TGTGCCATCAGTGAGTCAGGTCGGGGGGGCCCGCCTGAGCAGTTCTTC. It specifies CAISESGRGGPPEQFF.

This clonotype is medium-sized in the sample. The chain is built from TRBV6-1 and TRBJ2-5, with 8 bases fitting TRBD2. Per the germline V gene, CDR1 is MNHNS and CDR2 is SASEGT. V shed 5 bases and J 5 bases; nucleotides not matched to a gene: 7. The CDR3 covers 14 residues. CDR3 loop: CASSPGTSWETQYF. The DNA for the CDR3 is TGTGCCAGCAGTCCCGGGACTAGTTGGGAGACCCAGTACTTC.

This clonotype was recorded a few times. The V call is TRBV19, the J call TRBJ2-3; TRBD2 agrees at 10 bases. V trimming: 3 bases; J trimming: 3 bases; junction bases outside the gene matches: 3. The CDR3 spans 15 residues. Germline lookup yields CDR1 LNHDA and CDR2 SQIVND (reference sequence). This CDR3 is CASSIIAGGTDTQYF. In nucleotides, the CDR3 is TGTGCCAGTAGTATTATAGCGGGGGGAACAGATACGCAGTATTTT.

This clonotype was observed a handful of times. In DNA, the CDR3 is TGTGCCAGCACCGGGGGCTCGCTGGAGACCCAGTACTTC. It codes for CASTGGSLETQYF. The V gene is TRBV12-3 or TRBV12-4, the J gene TRBJ2-5, with D perhaps matching TRBD1 or TRBD2 (6 bases each). V was trimmed by 7 bases and J by 5 bases, leaving 14 bases between them. The length of the CDR3 is 13 residues.

The J gene is TRBJ1-4, the V gene TRBV5-1; 10 bases match TRBD1. The junction had 1 base not matched to a gene; V was cut back by 0 bases and J by 8 bases. Germline V lookup: CDR1 SGHRS, CDR2 YFSETQ. The length of the CDR3 is 14 residues. The CDR3 nucleotides are TGCGCCAGCAGCTTGGGACAGGGGGCAGAAAAACTGTTTTTT. It translates to CASSLGQGAEKLFF.

This clonotype was seen only once. This rearrangement joins TRBV5-1 to TRBJ2-7; TRBD1 aligns across 8 bases. Germline V gene data show CDR1 as SGHRS and CDR2 as YFSETQ. There are 13 residues in the CDR3. Trimming took 3 bases from V and 5 from J; bases not matched to a gene: 4. The CDR3: CASSSDRVHEQYF. CDR3 bases: TGCGCCAGCAGCTCGGACAGGGTCCACGAGCAGTACTTC.

In this sample, this clonotype is medium-sized. The chain recombines TRBV7-9 with TRBJ1-2; no reliable D call. The V gene lost 6 bases and the J gene lost 7 bases, with 12 bases spanning the gap. Germline loops: CDR1 SEHNR, CDR2 FQNEAQ (reference sequence). The CDR3 has 12 amino acids. The CDR3 loop is CASRGGPTGYTF. DNA for the CDR3: TGTGCCAGCAGGGGAGGGCCGACTGGCTACACCTTC.

The CDR3 DNA reads TGTGCCAGCAGCTCATCGGGGGCGACGGTCCAAGAGACCCAGTACTTC. Translating gives CASSSSGATVQETQYF. The chain links TRBV7-9 to TRBJ2-5, with D possibly called TRBD1 or TRBD2 (6 bases each). V was trimmed by 4 bases and J by 1 base, leaving 16 bases between them. The CDR3 consists of 16 residues. Germline CDR1 is SEHNR and CDR2 is FQNEAQ (reference sequence).

This clonotype was recorded a few times. The junction departs from germline at one end; a sequencing error may be responsible. The J gene is TRBJ1-1, the V gene TRBV7-7; D uncertain. Germline V CDR1 and CDR2: SSHAT, FNYEAQ (reference sequence). This CDR3 contains 13 residues. This chain's CDR3 is CASSSRVNTEAFF. The CDR3 coding sequence is TGTGCTAGCAGCTCTCGCGTGAACACTGAAGCTTTCTTT. Based on the CDR3 plus reference TRBV7-7 and TRBJ1-1, the full variable domain is GAGVSQSPRYKVTKRGQDVTLRCDPISSHATLYWYQQALGQGPEFLTYFNYEAQPDKSGLPSDRFSAERPEGSISTLTIQRTEQRDSAMYRCASSSRVNTEAFFGQGTRLTVV.

This clonotype was counted a few times. The chain recombines TRBV12-3 or TRBV12-4 with TRBJ2-7, with D possibly being TRBD2 (5 bases). This CDR3 comprises 15 residues. With 7 bases removed from V and 5 bases from J, the gap between germline ends came to 21 bases. The CDR3 loop is CASTSGVGEKNEQYF. The CDR3 DNA is TGTGCCAGCACCTCCGGAGTTGGGGAGAAAAACGAGCAGTACTTC.

The chain couples TRBV7-2 to TRBJ2-7; 9 bases match TRBD1. The CDR3 is made up of 14 amino acids. V gave up 5 bases and J gave up 2 bases; unmatched junction bases: 4. Germline V gene lookup returns CDR1 SGHTA and CDR2 FQGNSA. The CDR3 DNA sequence: TGTGCCAGCAGCCCCCGGACAGGGGCCTACGAGCAGTACTTC. This encodes CASSPRTGAYEQYF.

This chain joins TRBV19 and TRBJ2-5, with no clear D. V shed 0 bases and J shed 1 base, with 12 bases lying between them. From germline, CDR1 is LNHDA and CDR2 SQIVND (reference sequence). The CDR3 has 16 amino acids. The CDR3 bases are TGTGCCAGTAGTATAGACCAACAGAGGTCCCAAGAGACCCAGTACTTC. Its protein product is CASSIDQQRSQETQYF.

V is TRBV10-3 and J is TRBJ1-2; 8 bases agree with TRBD1. Germline CDR1 reads ENHRY; CDR2 reads SYGVKD. This CDR3 contains 17 residues. J gave up 3 bases and V 4 bases, and 13 bases lay outside the gene matches. This CDR3 reads CAISGRTGHQGDYGYTF. In DNA, the CDR3 is TGTGCCATCAGTGGGAGGACAGGGCATCAGGGCGACTATGGCTACACCTTC.

This clonotype ranks as medium-sized (0.01 to 0.1%). The chain is built from TRBV6-1 and TRBJ1-2, with 7 bases that match TRBD1. V dropped 6 bases and J dropped 2; count of bases not matched to a gene: 3. Germline V gene sequence: CDR1 MNHNS, CDR2 SASEGT. CDR3 length: 13 amino acids. The CDR3 nucleotides are TGTGCCAGCAGCCCGGGACAGAACTATGGCTACACCTTC. It is translated as CASSPGQNYGYTF.

This rearrangement joins TRBV5-4 to TRBJ2-2; D assignment may be TRBD1 or TRBD2 (6 bases each). CDR3 size: 16 residues. V was pared by 4 bases and J by 3 bases, with 16 bases between. Germline CDR1 is SGHNT and CDR2 is YYREEE (reference sequence). In DNA form, the CDR3 reads TGTGCCAGCAGCCCTGGCGGCCGGGGGCACACCGGGGAGCTGTTTTTT. It translates to CASSPGGRGHTGELFF.

The gene calls are TRBV6-1 and TRBJ1-2; no firm D call. Trimming removed 5 bases from V and 5 bases from J, with 15 bases in between. The germline V gene has CDR1 MNHNS and CDR2 SASEGT. This CDR3 is 14 amino acids long. In DNA form, the CDR3 reads TGTGCCAGCAGTAAAGGGAGGGATCTATATGGCTACACCTTC. The encoded protein is CASSKGRDLYGYTF.

CDR3 amino acids: CASRPGQGNYGANVLTF. The CDR3 DNA reads TGTGCCAGCAGGCCGGGACAGGGGAATTATGGGGCCAACGTCCTGACTTTC. This chain links TRBV2 with TRBJ2-6, with 10 bases that match TRBD1. CDR3 length: 17 amino acids. The trim removed 6 bases at V and 3 bases at J, leaving 8 bases unmatched. CDR1 and CDR2 from the germline V gene are SNHLY and FYNNEI.

This clonotype was seen more than once but under ten times. V and J are TRBV6-5 and TRBJ2-5; possibly TRBD2 for D (6 bases). The CDR3 has 14 residues. The V gene lost 2 bases and the J gene lost 3 bases, with 10 bases spanning the gap. The germline gives CDR1 MNHEY, CDR2 SVGAGI. CDR3 loop: CASSYGTFEETQYF. CDR3 DNA: TGTGCCAGCAGTTACGGGACTTTTGAAGAGACCCAGTACTTC.